This TCR beta chain was captured in a study of identical twins. The V and J ends lost 2 bases and 2 bases, in that order; junction bases with no gene match: 8. Looked up from germline, CDR1 is DFQATT and CDR2 is SNEGSKA (reference sequence). The CDR3 consists of 16 residues. Overall study results and limits: Within beta out-of-frame sequences, the excess sharing observed between twins was weaker. Cross-sectional statistics underpinned the conclusions; the same donors were not followed.

It was template switching that added a universal primer site, and there were unique molecular identifiers on the cDNA. TCRdb fed the 5' RACE reads into MiXCR, producing one record per CDR3 protein. The sample has around 650,000 distinct CDR3 sequences, around 7.5% seen once. As to this clonotype: What it binds is unknown.

The same sample was also used in a study of yellow fever vaccine responses in identical twins.

Sequenced: PBMCs. This TCR derives from a woman aged 18-29 years in good health. The chain links TRBV20-1 to TRBJ2-1; 8 nucleotides line up with TRBD1. The CDR3 nucleotides read TGCAGTGCTAGACCAACGACAGGGGTCGCCTACAATGAGCAGTTCTTC. Translation: CSARPTTGVAYNEQFF.